This T cell receptor beta chain comes out of a study of T cells in Graves' hyperthyroidism and ophthalmopathy. Study as a whole: The authors collected peripheral blood at initial diagnosis, before any treatment. Points from the study as a whole: Among clonotypes expanded in thyroid above 0.001, most were also found in blood.

Blood from later-ophthalmopathy patients was taken at first hyperthyroidism diagnosis. The CDR3 covers 12 residues. Germline-derived CDR1 and CDR2 are SNHLY and FYNNEI. Trimming stripped 7 bases from V and 6 bases from J, with 12 bases between. The table lists this clonotype with many counts. The antigen remains undetermined. Using RNA transcripts as the source, TCR beta CDR3 regions were amplified. Carried out on the TCR CDR3, a first-round RT-PCR used the HTBI primer set. Each CDR3 protein is one row after TCRdb ran MiXCR on the multiplex PCR reads. The table lists 270,000 or so distinct CDR3 sequences, about 25% of them singletons.

The TCR originated in a man aged 40-49 years with Graves' hyperthyroidism that later progressed to Graves' ophthalmopathy. V usage is TRBV2 and J usage is TRBJ1-1; D is possibly TRBD1 (6 bases). What was sequenced was blood. DNA of the CDR3: TGTGCCAGCAATTTCAGGGGTGCTGAAGCTTTCTTT. Its protein is CASNFRGAEAFF.